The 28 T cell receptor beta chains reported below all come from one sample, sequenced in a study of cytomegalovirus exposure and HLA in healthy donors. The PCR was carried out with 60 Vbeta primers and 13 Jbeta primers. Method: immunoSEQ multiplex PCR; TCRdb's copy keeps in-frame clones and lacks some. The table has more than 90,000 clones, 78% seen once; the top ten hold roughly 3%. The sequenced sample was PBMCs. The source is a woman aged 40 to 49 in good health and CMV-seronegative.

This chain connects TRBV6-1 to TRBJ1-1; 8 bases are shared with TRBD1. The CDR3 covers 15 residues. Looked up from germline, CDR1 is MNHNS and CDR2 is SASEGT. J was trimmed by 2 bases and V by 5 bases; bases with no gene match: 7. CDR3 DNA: TGTGCCAGCAGTATACGGGGACAGGTCAACACTGAAGCTTTCTTT. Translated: CASSIRGQVNTEAFF.

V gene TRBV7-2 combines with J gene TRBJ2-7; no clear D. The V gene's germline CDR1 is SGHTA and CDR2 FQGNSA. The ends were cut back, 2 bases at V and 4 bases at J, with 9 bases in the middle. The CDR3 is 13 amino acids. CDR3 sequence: CASSLLTIYEQYF. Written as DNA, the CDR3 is TGTGCCAGCAGCTTACTCACAATTTACGAGCAGTACTTC.

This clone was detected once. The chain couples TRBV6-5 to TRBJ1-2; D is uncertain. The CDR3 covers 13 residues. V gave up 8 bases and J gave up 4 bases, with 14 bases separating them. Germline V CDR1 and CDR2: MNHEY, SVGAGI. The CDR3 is CASSIGRAYGYTF. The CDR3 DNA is TGTGCCAGCTCAATTGGTCGCGCCTATGGCTACACCTTC.

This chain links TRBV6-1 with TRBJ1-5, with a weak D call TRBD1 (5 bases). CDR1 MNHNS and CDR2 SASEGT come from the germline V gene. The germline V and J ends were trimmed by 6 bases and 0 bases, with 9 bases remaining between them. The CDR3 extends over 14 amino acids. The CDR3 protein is CASRNGHSNQPQHF. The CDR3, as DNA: TGTGCCAGCAGAAACGGACATAGCAATCAGCCCCAGCATTTT.

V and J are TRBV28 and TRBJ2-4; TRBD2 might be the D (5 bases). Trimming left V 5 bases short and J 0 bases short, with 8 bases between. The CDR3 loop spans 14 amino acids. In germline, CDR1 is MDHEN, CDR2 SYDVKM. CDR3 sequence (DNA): TGTGCCAGCAGTACTCGGGGAGCCAAAAACATTCAGTACTTC. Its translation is CASSTRGAKNIQYF.

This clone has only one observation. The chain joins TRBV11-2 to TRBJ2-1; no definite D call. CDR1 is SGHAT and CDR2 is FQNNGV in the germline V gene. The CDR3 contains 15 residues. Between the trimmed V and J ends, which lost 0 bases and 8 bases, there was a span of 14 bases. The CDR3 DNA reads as TGTGCCAGCAGCTTAGATAAGCTGGTTGTGGATGAGCAGTTCTTC. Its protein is CASSLDKLVVDEQFF.

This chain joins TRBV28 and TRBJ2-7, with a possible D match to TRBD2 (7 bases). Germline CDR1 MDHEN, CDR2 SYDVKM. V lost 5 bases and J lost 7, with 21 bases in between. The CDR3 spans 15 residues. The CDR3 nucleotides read TGTGCCAGCAGTCAATTCGGGGGGCGGGAGTTGGAGCAGTACTTC. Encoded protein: CASSQFGGRELEQYF.

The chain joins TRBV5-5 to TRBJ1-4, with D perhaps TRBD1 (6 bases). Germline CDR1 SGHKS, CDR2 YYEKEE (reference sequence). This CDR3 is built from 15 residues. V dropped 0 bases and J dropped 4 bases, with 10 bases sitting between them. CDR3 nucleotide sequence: TGTGCCAGCAGCTTGGGGACAGCCTATAATGAAAAACTGTTTTTT. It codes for CASSLGTAYNEKLFF.

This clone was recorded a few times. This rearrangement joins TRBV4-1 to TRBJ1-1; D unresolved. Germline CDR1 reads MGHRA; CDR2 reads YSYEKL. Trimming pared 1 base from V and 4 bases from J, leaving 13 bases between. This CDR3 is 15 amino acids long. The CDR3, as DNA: TGCGCCAGCAGCCAAGTCGTAGAGCGGGCCACTGAAGCTTTCTTT. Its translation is CASSQVVERATEAFF.

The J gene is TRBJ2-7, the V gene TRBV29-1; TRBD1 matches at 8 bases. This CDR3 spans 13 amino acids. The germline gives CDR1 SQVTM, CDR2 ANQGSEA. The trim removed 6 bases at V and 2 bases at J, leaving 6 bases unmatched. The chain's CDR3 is CSVKTGDAYEQYF. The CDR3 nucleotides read TGCAGCGTAAAGACAGGGGACGCCTACGAGCAGTACTTC.

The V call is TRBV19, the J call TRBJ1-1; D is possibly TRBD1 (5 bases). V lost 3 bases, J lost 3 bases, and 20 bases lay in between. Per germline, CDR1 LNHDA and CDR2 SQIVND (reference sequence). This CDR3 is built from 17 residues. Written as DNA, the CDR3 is TGTGCCAGTAGTATGTGGGAGGGGCGCGCGGCGGACACTGAAGCTTTCTTT. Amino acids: CASSMWEGRAADTEAFF.

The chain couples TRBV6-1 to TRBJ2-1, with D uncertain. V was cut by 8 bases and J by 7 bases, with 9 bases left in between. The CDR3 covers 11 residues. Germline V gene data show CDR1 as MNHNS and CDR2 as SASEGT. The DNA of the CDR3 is TGTGCCAGCGGAGAGAGTAATGAGCAGTTCTTC. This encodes CASGESNEQFF.

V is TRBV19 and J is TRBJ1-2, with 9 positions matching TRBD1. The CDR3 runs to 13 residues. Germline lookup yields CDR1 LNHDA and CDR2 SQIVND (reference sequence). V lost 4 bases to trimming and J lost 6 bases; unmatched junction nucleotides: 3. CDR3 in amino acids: CASSSNRGHGYTF. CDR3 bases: TGTGCCAGTAGTAGCAACAGGGGGCATGGCTACACCTTC.

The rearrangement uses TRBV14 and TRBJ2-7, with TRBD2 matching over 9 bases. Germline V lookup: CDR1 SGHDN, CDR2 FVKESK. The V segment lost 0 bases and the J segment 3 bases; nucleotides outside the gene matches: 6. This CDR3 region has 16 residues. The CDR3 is CASSQELLAGFYEQYF. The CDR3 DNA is TGTGCCAGCAGCCAAGAATTACTAGCGGGTTTCTACGAGCAGTACTTC.

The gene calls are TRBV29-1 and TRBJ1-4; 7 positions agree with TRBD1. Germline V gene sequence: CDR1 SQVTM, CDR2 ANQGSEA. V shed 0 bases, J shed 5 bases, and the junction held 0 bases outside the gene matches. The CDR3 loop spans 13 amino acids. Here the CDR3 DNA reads TGCAGCGTTGAAGACAGGGGGAATGAAAAACTGTTTTTT. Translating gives CSVEDRGNEKLFF. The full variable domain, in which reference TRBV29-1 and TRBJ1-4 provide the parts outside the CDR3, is SAVISQKPSRDICQRGTSLTIQCQVDSQVTMMFWYRQQPGQSLTLIATANQGSEATYESGFVIDKFPISRPNLTFSTLTVSNMSPEDSSIYLCSVEDRGNEKLFFGSGTQLSVL.

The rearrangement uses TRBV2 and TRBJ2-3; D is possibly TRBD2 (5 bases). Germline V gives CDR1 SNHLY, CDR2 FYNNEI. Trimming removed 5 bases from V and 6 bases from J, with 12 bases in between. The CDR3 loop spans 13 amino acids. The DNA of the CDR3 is TGTGCCAGCAGTATGGACTGGGGTGATACGCAGTATTTT. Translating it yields CASSMDWGDTQYF.

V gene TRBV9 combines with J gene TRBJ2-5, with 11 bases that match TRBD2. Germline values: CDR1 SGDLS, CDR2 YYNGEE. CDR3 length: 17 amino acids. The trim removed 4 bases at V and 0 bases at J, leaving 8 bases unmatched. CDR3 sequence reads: CASSLGGTSGNQETQYF. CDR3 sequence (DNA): TGTGCCAGCAGCCTCGGAGGGACTAGCGGAAACCAAGAGACCCAGTACTTC. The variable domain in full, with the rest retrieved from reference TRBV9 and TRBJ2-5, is DSGVTQTPKHLITATGQRVTLRCSPRSGDLSVYWYQQSLDQGLQFLIQYYNGEERAKGNILERFSAQQFPDLHSELNLSSLELGDSALYFCASSLGGTSGNQETQYFGPGTRLLVL.

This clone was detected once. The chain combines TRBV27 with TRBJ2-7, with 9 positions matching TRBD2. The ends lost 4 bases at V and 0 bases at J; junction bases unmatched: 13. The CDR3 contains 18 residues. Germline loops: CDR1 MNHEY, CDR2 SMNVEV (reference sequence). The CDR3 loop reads CASSWRGGTSRYSYEQYF. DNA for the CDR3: TGTGCCAGCAGTTGGCGGGGGGGGACTTCCCGTTACTCCTACGAGCAGTACTTC.

The CDR3 DNA reads as TGTGCCAGTATCCGGACAGGGCCCCCAAATACGCAGTATTTT. Translating it yields CASIRTGPPNTQYF. The V call is TRBV28, the J call TRBJ2-3; 8 bases match TRBD1. Germline V gives CDR1 MDHEN, CDR2 SYDVKM. After removal of 9 bases from V and 7 bases from J, the junction contained 12 bases not matched to a gene. CDR3 length: 14 amino acids.

The CDR3 is CASSEEGVGPGANVLTF. The CDR3, as DNA: TGTGCCAGCAGTGAAGAGGGGGTTGGGCCTGGGGCCAACGTCCTGACTTTC. The rearrangement links TRBV6-1 to TRBJ2-6; perhaps TRBD1 as D (6 bases). The CDR3 has 17 residues. With 1 base removed from V and 2 bases from J, the gap between germline ends came to 12 bases. The germline gives CDR1 MNHNS, CDR2 SASEGT.

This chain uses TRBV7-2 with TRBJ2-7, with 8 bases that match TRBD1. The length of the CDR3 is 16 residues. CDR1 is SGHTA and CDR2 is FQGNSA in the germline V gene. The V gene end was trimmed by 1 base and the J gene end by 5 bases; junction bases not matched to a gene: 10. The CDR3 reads CASSLGGGTGSDEQYF. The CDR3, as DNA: TGTGCCAGCAGCTTAGGAGGAGGGACAGGATCAGACGAGCAGTACTTC.

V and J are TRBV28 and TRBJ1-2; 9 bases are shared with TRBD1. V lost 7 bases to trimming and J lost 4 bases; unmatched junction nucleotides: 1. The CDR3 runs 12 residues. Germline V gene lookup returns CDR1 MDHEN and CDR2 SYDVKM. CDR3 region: CASKTGGYGYTF. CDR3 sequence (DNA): TGTGCCAGCAAGACAGGGGGCTATGGCTACACCTTC.

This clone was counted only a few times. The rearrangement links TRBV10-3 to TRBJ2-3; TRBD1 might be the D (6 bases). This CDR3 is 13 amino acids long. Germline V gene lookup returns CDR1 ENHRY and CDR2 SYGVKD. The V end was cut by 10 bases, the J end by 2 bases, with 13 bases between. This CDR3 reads CATLTGYTDTQYF. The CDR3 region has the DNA TGTGCCACCCTGACAGGATACACAGATACGCAGTATTTT.

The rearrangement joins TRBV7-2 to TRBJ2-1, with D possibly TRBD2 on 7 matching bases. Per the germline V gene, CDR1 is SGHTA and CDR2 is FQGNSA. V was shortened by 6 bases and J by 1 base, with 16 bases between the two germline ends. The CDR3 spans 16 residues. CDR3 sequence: CASSPGGRGSYNEQFF. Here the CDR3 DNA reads TGTGCCAGCAGTCCCGGGGGGCGAGGATCCTACAATGAGCAGTTCTTC.

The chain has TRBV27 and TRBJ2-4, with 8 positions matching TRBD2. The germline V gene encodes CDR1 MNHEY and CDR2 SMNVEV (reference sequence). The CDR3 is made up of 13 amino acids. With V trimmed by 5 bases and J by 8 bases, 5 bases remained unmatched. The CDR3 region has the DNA TGTGCCAGCAGTCTGGCGGGAGGAGACATTCAGTACTTC. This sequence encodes CASSLAGGDIQYF.

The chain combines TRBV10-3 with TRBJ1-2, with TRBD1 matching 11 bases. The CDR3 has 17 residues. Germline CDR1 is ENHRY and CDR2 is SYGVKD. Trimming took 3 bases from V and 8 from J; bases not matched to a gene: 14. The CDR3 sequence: CAISDRPPGTGGWGYTF. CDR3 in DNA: TGTGCCATCAGTGATAGACCCCCCGGGACAGGGGGATGGGGCTACACCTTC.

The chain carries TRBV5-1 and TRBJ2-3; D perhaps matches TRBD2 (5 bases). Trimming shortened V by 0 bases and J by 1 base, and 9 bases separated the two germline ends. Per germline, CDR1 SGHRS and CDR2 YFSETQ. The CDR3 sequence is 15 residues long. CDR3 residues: CASSLGRWGTDTQYF. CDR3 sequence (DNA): TGCGCCAGCAGCTTGGGGAGGTGGGGCACAGATACGCAGTATTTT.

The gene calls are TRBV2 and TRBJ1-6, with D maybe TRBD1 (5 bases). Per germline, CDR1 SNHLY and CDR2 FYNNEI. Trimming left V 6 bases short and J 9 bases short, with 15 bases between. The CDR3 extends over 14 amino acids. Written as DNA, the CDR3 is TGTGCCAGCAGAACCCCGGGGGGAGGTTCACCCCTCCACTTT. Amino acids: CASRTPGGGSPLHF.